This T cell receptor beta chain was sequenced for a study of regulatory T cells in long-lasting Graves disease. Time point defined: newly diagnosed GD, antithyroid drugs for less than 3 months. PBMC-derived RNA was used for the TCR library. This clonotype was counted many times. According to the study, TCR beta libraries were built with iRepertoire HTBI primers and CDR3-region Arm-PCR. One entry per CDR3 protein, called by TCRdb with MiXCR from the multiplex PCR reads. The sample holds 400,000 to 550,000 distinct CDR3 sequences, about 15% seen once. In germline, CDR1 is DFQATT, CDR2 SNEGSKA (reference sequence). CDR3 length: 14 residues. J was trimmed by 1 base and V by 6 bases; bases with no gene match: 8. These same data were also listed under a study on T cells in Graves' hyperthyroidism and ophthalmopathy. As that report states: A first-round RT-PCR of the TCR CDR3 used the HTBI primer set. Most thyroid-expanded clonotypes above 0.001 were also found in blood.

The sample was peripheral blood mononuclear cells (PBMCs), taken at new diagnosis, from a patient treated with antithyroid drugs. The rearrangement joins TRBV20-1 to TRBJ2-7, with 8 bases that match TRBD2. The source of this sequence is a woman in her 30s with Graves disease. CDR3 sequence: CSASSGKWSYEQYF. The CDR3 coding sequence is TGCAGTGCCAGTAGCGGGAAGTGGTCCTACGAGCAGTACTTC.